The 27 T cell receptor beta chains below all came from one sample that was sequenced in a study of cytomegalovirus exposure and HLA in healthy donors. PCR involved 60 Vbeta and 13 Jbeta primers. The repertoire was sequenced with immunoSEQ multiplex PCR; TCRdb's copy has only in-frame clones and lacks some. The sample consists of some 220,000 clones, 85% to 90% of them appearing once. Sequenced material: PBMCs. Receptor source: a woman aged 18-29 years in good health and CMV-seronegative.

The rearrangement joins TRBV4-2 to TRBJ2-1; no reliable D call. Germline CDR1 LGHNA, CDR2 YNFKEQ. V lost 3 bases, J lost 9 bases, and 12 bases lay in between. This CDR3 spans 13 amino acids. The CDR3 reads CASSHTPTGEQFF. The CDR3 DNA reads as TGTGCCAGCAGCCACACTCCTACCGGTGAGCAGTTCTTC.

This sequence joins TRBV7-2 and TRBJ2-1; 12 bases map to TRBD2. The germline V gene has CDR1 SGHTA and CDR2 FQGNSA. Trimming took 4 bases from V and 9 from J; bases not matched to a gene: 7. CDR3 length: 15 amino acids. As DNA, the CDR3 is TGTGCCAGCAGCTCCCCTAGCGGGGGGGCCGGTGAGCAGTTCTTC. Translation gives CASSSPSGGAGEQFF.

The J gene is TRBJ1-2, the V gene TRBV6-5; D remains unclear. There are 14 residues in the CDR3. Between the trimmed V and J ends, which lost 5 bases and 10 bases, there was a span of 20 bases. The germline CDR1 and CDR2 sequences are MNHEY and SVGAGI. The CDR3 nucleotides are TGTGCCAGCAGTGTGGACTGGCCACATTCGTACTACACCTTC. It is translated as CASSVDWPHSYYTF.

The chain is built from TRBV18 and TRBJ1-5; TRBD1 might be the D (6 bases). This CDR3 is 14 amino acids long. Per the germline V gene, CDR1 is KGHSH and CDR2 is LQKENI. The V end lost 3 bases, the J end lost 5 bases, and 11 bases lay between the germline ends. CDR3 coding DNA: TGTGCCAGCTCACCCGAAGGGGGAGATCAGCCCCAGCATTTT. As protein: CASSPEGGDQPQHF.

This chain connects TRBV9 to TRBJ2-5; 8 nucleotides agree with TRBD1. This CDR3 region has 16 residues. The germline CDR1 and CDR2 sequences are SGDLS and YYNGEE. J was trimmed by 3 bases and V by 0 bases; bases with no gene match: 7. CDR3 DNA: TGTGCCAGCAGCGTAGTAGGGGGACAGGCAAAAGAGACCCAGTACTTC. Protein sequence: CASSVVGGQAKETQYF.

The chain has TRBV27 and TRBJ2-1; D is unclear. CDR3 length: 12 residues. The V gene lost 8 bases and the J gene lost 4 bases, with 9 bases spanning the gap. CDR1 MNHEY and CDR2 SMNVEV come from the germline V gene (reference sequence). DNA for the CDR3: TGTGCCAGCGGTGGGCGATACAATGAGCAGTTCTTC. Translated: CASGGRYNEQFF.

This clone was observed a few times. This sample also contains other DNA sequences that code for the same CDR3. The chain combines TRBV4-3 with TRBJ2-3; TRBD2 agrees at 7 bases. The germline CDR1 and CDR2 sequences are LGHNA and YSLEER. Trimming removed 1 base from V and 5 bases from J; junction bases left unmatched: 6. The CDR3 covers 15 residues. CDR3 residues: CASSQGSGREDTQYF. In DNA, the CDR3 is TGCGCCAGCAGCCAAGGGTCGGGGAGGGAAGATACGCAGTATTTT.

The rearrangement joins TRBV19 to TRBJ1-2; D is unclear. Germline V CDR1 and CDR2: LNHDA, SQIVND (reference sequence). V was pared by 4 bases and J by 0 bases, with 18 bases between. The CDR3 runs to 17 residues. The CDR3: CASSTGDAGKANYGYTF. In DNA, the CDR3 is TGTGCCAGTAGTACCGGGGATGCCGGTAAAGCTAACTATGGCTACACCTTC.

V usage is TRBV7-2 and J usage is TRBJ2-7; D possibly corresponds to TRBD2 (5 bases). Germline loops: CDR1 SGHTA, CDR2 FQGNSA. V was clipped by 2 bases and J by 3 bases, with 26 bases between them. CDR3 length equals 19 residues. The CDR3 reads CASSLWATAMRKGGYEQYF. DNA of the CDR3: TGTGCCAGCAGCTTATGGGCGACGGCAATGCGGAAAGGAGGCTACGAGCAGTACTTC.

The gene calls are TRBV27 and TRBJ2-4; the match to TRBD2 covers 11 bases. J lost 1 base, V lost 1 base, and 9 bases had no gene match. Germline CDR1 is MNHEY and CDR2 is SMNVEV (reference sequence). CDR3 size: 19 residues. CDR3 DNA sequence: TGTGCCAGCAGTTTATACCCTAGCGGGAGGAGGGAGGCCAAAAACATTCAGTACTTC. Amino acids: CASSLYPSGRREAKNIQYF.

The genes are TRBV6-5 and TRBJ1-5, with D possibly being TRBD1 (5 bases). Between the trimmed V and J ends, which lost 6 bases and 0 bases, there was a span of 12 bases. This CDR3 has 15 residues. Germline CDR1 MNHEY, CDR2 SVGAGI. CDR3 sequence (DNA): TGTGCCAGCAGACCTCAGGGTTATAGCAATCAGCCCCAGCATTTT. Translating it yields CASRPQGYSNQPQHF.

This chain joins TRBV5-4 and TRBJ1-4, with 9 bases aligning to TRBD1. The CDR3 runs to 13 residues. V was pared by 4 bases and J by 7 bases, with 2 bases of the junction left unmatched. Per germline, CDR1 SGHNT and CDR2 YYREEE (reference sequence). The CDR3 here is CASSMDRGEKLFF. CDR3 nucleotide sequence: TGTGCCAGCAGCATGGACAGGGGTGAAAAACTGTTTTTT.

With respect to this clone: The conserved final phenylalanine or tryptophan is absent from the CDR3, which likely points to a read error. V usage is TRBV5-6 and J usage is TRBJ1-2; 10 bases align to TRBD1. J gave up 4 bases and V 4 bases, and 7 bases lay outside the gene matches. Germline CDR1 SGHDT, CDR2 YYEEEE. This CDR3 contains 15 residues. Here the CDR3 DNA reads TGTGCCAGCAGCGTCCGGGACAGGGGCCTCTATGGCTACACCGTC. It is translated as CASSVRDRGLYGYTV.

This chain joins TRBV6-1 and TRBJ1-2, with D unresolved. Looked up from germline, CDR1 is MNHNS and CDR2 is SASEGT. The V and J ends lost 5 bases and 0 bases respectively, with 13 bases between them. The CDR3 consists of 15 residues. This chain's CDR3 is CASSTRGLANYGYTF. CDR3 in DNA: TGTGCCAGCAGTACCCGGGGTCTAGCTAACTATGGCTACACCTTC.

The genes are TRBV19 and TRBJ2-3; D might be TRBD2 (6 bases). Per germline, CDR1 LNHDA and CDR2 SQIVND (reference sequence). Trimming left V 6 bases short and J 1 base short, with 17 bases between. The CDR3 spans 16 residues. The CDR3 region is CASSRETGLRTDTQYF. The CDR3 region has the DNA TGTGCCAGTAGCAGGGAAACGGGACTGCGCACAGATACGCAGTATTTT.

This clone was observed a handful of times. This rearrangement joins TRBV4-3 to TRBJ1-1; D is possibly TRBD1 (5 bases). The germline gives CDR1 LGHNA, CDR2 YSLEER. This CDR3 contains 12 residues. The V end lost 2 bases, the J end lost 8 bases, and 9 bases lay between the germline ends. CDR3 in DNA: TGCGCCAGCAGCCAAAGGAGGGGCGAAGCTTTCTTT. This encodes CASSQRRGEAFF.

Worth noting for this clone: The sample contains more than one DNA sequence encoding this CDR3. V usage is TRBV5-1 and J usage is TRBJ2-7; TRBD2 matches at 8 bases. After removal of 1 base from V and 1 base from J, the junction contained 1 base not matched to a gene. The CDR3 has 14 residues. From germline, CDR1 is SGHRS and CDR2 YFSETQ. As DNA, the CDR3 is TGCGCCAGCAGCTTGACTAGCGGTTCCTACGAGCAGTACTTC. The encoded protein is CASSLTSGSYEQYF. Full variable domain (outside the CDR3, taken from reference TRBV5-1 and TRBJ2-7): KAGVTQTPRYLIKTRGQQVTLSCSPISGHRSVSWYQQTPGQGLQFLFEYFSETQRNKGNFPGRFSGRQFSNSRSEMNVSTLELGDSALYLCASSLTSGSYEQYFGPGTRLTVT.

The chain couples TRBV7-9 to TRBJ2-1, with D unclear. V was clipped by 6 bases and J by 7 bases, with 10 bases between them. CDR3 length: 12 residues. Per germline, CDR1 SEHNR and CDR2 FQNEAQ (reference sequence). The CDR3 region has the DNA TGTGCCAGCAGATTAATCAGGAATGAGCAGTTCTTC. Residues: CASRLIRNEQFF.

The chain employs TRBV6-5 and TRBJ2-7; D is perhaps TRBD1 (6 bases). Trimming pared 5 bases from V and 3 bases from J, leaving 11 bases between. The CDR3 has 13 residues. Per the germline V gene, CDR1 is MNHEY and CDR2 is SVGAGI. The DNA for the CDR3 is TGTGCCAGCAGTACCTTACAGGGCTACGAGCAGTACTTC. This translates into CASSTLQGYEQYF.

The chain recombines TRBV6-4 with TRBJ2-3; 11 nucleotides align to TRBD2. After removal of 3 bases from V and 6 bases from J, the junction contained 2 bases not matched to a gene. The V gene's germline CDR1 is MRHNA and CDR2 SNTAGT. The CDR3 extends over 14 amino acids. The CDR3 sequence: CASSDLAGGDTQYF. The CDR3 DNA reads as TGTGCCAGCAGTGATCTAGCGGGGGGCGATACGCAGTATTTT.

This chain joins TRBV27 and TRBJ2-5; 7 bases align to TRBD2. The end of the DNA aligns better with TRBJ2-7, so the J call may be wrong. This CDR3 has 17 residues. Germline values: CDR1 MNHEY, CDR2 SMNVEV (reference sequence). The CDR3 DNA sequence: TGTGCCAGCAGTCCCCGGTCCGGCGGGAGTTATCCCTACGAGCAGTACTTC. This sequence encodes CASSPRSGGSYPYEQYF.

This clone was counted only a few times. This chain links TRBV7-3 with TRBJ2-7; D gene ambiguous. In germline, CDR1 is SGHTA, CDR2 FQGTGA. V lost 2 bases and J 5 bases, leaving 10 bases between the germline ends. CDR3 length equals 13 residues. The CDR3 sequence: CASSLSPSDEQYF. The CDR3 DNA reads TGTGCCAGCAGCTTATCGCCGAGCGACGAGCAGTACTTC.

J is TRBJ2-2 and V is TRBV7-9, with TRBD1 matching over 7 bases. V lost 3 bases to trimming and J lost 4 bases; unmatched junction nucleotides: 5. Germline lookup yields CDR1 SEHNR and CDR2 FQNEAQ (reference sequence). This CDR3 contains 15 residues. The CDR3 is CASSFDRDSTGELFF. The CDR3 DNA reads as TGTGCCAGCAGCTTCGACCGGGACAGCACCGGGGAGCTGTTTTTT.

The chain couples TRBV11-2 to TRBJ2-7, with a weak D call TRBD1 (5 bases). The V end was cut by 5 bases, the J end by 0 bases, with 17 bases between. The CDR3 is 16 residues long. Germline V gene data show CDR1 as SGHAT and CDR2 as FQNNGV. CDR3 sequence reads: CASSPGPKSSSYEQYF. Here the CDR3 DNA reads TGTGCCAGCAGCCCAGGGCCGAAATCAAGCTCCTACGAGCAGTACTTC. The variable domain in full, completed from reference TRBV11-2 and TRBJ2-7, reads EAGVAQSPRYKIIEKRQSVAFWCNPISGHATLYWYQQILGQGPKLLIQFQNNGVVDDSQLPKDRFSAERLKGVDSTLKIQPAKLEDSAVYLCASSPGPKSSSYEQYFGPGTRLTVT.

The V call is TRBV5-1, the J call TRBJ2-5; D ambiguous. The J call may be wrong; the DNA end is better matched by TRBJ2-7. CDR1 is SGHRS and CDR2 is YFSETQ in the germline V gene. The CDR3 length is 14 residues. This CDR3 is CASSAHSSSYEQYF. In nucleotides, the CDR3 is TGCGCCAGCAGCGCCCACTCGAGCTCCTACGAGCAGTACTTC.

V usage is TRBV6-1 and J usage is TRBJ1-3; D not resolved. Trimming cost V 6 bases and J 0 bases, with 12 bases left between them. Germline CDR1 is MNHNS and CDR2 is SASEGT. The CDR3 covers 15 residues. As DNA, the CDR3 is TGTGCCAGCAGCGCCCTTGCTATCTCTGGAAACACCATATATTTT. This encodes CASSALAISGNTIYF.

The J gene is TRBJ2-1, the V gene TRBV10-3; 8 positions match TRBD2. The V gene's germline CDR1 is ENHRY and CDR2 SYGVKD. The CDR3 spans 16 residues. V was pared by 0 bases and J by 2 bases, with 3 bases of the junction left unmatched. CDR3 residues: CAISESPAGAYNEQFF. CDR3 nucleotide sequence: TGTGCCATCAGTGAGTCGCCAGCGGGGGCCTACAATGAGCAGTTCTTC.